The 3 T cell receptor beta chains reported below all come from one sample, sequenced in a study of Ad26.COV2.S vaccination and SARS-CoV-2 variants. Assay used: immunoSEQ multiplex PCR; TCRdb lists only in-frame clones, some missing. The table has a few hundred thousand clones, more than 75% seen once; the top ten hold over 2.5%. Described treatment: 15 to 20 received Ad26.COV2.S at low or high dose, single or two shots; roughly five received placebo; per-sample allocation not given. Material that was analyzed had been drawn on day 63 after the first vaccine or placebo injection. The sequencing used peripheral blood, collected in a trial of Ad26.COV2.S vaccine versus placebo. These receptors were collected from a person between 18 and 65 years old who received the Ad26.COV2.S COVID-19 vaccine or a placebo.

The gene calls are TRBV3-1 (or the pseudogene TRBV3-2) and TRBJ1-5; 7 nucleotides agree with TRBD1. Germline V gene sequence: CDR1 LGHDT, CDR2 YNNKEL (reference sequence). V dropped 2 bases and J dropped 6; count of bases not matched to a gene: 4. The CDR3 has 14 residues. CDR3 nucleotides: TGTGCCAGCAGCCAAAAGGGGGCAGGTCAGCCCCAGCATTTT. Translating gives CASSQKGAGQPQHF.

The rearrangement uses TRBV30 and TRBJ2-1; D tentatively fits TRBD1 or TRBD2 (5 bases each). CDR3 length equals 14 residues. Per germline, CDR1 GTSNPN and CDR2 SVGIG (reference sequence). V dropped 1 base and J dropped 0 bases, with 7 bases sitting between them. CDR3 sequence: CAWSEGSSYNEQFF. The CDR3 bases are TGTGCCTGGAGTGAGGGGAGCTCCTACAATGAGCAGTTCTTC.

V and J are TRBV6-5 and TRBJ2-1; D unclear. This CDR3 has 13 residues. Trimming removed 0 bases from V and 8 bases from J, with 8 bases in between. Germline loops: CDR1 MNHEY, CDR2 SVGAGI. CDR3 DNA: TGTGCCAGCAGTTACTCGGTTCGTGATGAGCAGTTCTTC. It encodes CASSYSVRDEQFF.